A selection of T cell receptor beta chains follows, all from one sample in a study of blood T cell repertoires in COVID-19. Assay used: immunoSEQ multiplex PCR; TCRdb lists only in-frame clones, some missing. This sample carries hundreds of thousands of clones, roughly 90% of them seen once, and the ten largest clones take approximately 1.2%. Source material: peripheral blood. The receptors derive from a man aged 40-49 years with acute or convalescent COVID-19. The CDR3 runs from the conserved cysteine through the conserved F or W. The D gene is left open where the match is weak. Only some rows state a clone size, as once, few, many or a class for expanded clones.

TRBV3-1/TRBV3-2	few	TRBJ1-1	TRBD1	16	TGTGCCAGCAGCCGTCCCCCGGGACAGGGGAGGACTGAAGCTTTCTTT	CASSRPPGQGRTEAFF
TRBV28	NA	TRBJ2-7	TRBD1	17	TGTGCCAGCAGTCCAACACCAAGGACAGGGAAGGCCTACGAGCAGTACTTC	CASSPTPRTGKAYEQYF
TRBV10-2	NA	TRBJ1-2	NA	13	TGCGCCAGCAGAACAGGGATGGGATATGGCTACACCTTC	CASRTGMGYGYTF
TRBV19	NA	TRBJ2-2	TRBD2	17	TGTGCCAGTAGTTTCATAGCGGGGGGGCCTGGTTACCGGGAGCTGTTTTTT	CASSFIAGGPGYRELFF
TRBV25-1	NA	TRBJ2-7	NA	11	TGTGCCAGCAGTGAATCCGGGGGGCAGTACTTC	CASSESGGQYF
TRBV6-5	NA	TRBJ2-3	NA	16	TGTGCCAGCAGTTACTCGAAGGGGTATGATGAGGATACGCAGTATTTT	CASSYSKGYDEDTQYF
TRBV30	NA	TRBJ1-2	NA	14	TGTGCCTGGAGTGAGGGAGGGGGGAACTATGGCTACACCTTC	CAWSEGGGNYGYTF
TRBV6-5	NA	TRBJ2-1	NA	16	TGTGCCAGCAGTTACAGTGCCGGGGGGCGTTTGAATGAGCAGTTCTTC	CASSYSAGGRLNEQFF
TRBV7-8	NA	TRBJ1-1	NA	18	TGTGCCAGCAGCTTACGGTCCCAATCCGGGACATTGAACACTGAAGCTTTCTTT	CASSLRSQSGTLNTEAFF
TRBV7-6	few	TRBJ2-3	NA	15	TGTGCCAGCAGCTTAGGGGGGCCTAGCACAGATACGCAGTATTTT	CASSLGGPSTDTQYF
TRBV30	NA	TRBJ1-2	NA	12	TGTGCCTGGAGTATAGCGTCCTATGGCTACACCTTC	CAWSIASYGYTF
TRBV12-3/TRBV12-4	NA	TRBJ1-5	NA	12	TGTGCCAGCAGTTTCGCGAATCAGCCCCAGCATTTT	CASSFANQPQHF
TRBV11-3	NA	TRBJ1-2	TRBD1	16	TGTGCCAGCAGCGTGGGACCGGGACAGGGTGGCTATGGCTACACCTTC	CASSVGPGQGGYGYTF
TRBV7-2	NA	TRBJ2-6	TRBD1	17	TGTGCCAGCAGTTCAGGGGCAGGGGGCAACTGGGTCAACGTCCTGACTTTC	CASSSGAGGNWVNVLTF
TRBV2	few	TRBJ2-7	TRBD1	15	TGTGCCAGCAGGGCGACAGGGGTTCGCTCCTACGAGCAGTACTTC	CASRATGVRSYEQYF
TRBV12-2	NA	TRBJ2-7	NA	12	TGTGCAAGTCTCTTCCCCCGCGGGGGCTGTTACTTC	CASLFPRGGCYF
TRBV11-2	NA	TRBJ2-3	TRBD2	16	TGTGCCAGCAGCTTTTCCGCACTAGCGGCCACAGATACGCAGTATTTT	CASSFSALAATDTQYF
TRBV6-5	NA	TRBJ2-7	NA	15	TGTGCCAGCACCAGAAAGCAGGGTTCGATTAACGAGCAGTACTTC	CASTRKQGSINEQYF
TRBV4-1	NA	TRBJ2-7	NA	14	TGCGCCAGCAGCCAAGATCCGGGGGCCTACGAGCAGTACTTC	CASSQDPGAYEQYF
TRBV6-2/TRBV6-3	once	TRBJ1-4	NA	16	TGTGCCAGCAGTTCTCGACTACAAGGTGCTAATGAAAAACTGTTTTTT	CASSSRLQGANEKLFF
TRBV5-1	few	TRBJ1-1	NA	15	TGCGCCAGCAGCTTGCATAGTCAGAGGCCCTCGGAAGCTTTCTTT	CASSLHSQRPSEAFF
TRBV2	NA	TRBJ2-4	TRBD1	14	TGTGCCAGCAGGGGACAGGGGGCCAAAAACATTCAGTACTTC	CASRGQGAKNIQYF
TRBV2	NA	TRBJ1-5	NA	13	TGTGCCAGCAAAAACAAAAGGGGACAGCCCCAGCATTTT	CASKNKRGQPQHF
TRBV28	NA	TRBJ1-3	NA	11	TGTGCCAGCAGTTCCCCCAGCACCATATATTTT	CASSSPSTIYF
TRBV10-2	NA	TRBJ2-2	TRBD2	16	TGCGCCAGCGGATCCGGGACTAGCGGTAACACCGGGGAGCTGTTTTTT	CASGSGTSGNTGELFF
TRBV28	few	TRBJ2-7	NA	11	TGTGCCAGCGCGGGATCCTACGAGCAGTACTTC	CASAGSYEQYF
TRBV9	NA	TRBJ1-5	NA	14	TGTGCCAGCAGCGTATATGCAGTCGATCAGCCCCAGCATTTT	CASSVYAVDQPQHF
TRBV14	NA	TRBJ2-1	TRBD2	18	TGTGCCAGCAGCCCCGGGACTAGCGGGGTCTACTCCTACAATGAGCAGTTCTTC	CASSPGTSGVYSYNEQFF
TRBV6-1	NA	TRBJ1-3	TRBD1	16	TGTGCCAGCAGTGAATTCTCGGGACAGGGGGCGAACACCATATATTTT	CASSEFSGQGANTIYF
TRBV7-9	NA	TRBJ1-6	TRBD1	18	TGTGCCAGCAGCCTCCACCTCTATCGGGACAGGGATTATTCACCCCTCCACTTT	CASSLHLYRDRDYSPLHF
TRBV12-5	NA	TRBJ1-1	NA	13	TGTGCTAGTGGTTTAGCCCTGAACACTGAAGCTTTCTTT	CASGLALNTEAFF